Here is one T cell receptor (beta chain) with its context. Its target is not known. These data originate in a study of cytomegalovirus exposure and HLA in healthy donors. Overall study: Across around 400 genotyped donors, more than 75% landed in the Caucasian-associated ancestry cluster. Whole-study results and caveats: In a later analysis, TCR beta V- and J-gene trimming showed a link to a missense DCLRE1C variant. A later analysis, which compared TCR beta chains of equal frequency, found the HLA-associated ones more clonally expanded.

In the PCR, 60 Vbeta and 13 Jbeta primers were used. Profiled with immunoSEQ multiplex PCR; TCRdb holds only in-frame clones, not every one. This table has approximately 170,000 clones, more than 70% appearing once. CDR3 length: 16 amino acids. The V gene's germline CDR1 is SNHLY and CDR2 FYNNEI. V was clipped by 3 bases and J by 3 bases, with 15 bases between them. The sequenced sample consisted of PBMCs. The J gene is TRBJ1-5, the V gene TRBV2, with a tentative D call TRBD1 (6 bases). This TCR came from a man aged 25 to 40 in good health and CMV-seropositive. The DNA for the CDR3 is TGTGCCAGCAGTGAGAACGGGAGGGGGATCAATCAGCCCCAGCATTTT. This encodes CASSENGRGINQPQHF.